The 20 T cell receptor beta chains presented below share a single source sample, sequenced in a study of blood T cell repertoires in COVID-19. Some clones are missing from TCRdb's copy, which holds only in-frame ones; the method was immunoSEQ multiplex PCR. This table holds about 60,000 clones, about 88% found once. The sample consisted of peripheral blood. These receptor sequences come from a man between 70 and 80 years old with acute or convalescent COVID-19.

This clone was observed a single time. The chain couples TRBV19 to TRBJ1-2; 11 bases fit TRBD1. The CDR3 is 15 residues long. Germline V gene lookup returns CDR1 LNHDA and CDR2 SQIVND (reference sequence). J lost 4 bases, V lost 5 bases, and 6 bases had no gene match. CDR3 protein: CASSAPGTGGYGYTF. For the CDR3, the DNA is TGTGCCAGTAGTGCCCCCGGGACAGGGGGCTATGGCTACACCTTC.

This chain joins TRBV3-1 (or the pseudogene TRBV3-2) and TRBJ2-3; TRBD1 matches at 7 bases. The CDR3 length is 16 residues. Germline-derived CDR1 and CDR2 are LGHDT and YNNKEL (reference sequence). With 5 bases clipped from V and 2 bases from J, the junction kept 10 bases outside the gene matches. The CDR3 DNA follows: TGTGCCAGCAGCACCCAAATAGGGGGCTACACAGATACGCAGTATTTT. Amino acid sequence: CASSTQIGGYTDTQYF.

This clone was recorded only once. The chain links TRBV11-2 to TRBJ2-2; 7 bases map to TRBD2. V shed 3 bases and J 10 bases; nucleotides not matched to a gene: 8. From germline, CDR1 is SGHAT and CDR2 FQNNGV. The CDR3 length is 14 residues. The chain's CDR3 is CASSFALGRVELFF. The DNA of the CDR3 is TGTGCCAGCAGCTTCGCCCTGGGGAGGGTGGAGCTGTTTTTT. Full variable domain (remainder filled in from reference TRBV11-2 and TRBJ2-2): EAGVAQSPRYKIIEKRQSVAFWCNPISGHATLYWYQQILGQGPKLLIQFQNNGVVDDSQLPKDRFSAERLKGVDSTLKIQPAKLEDSAVYLCASSFALGRVELFFGEGSRLTVL.

The genes are TRBV6-2 or TRBV6-3 and TRBJ2-1; 7 positions match TRBD1. Trimming took 5 bases from V and 5 from J; bases not matched to a gene: 6. Looked up from germline, CDR1 is MNHEY and CDR2 is SVGEGT. The CDR3 contains 14 residues. CDR3 region: CASSPTGIHNEQFF. DNA for the CDR3: TGTGCCAGCAGTCCGACAGGGATCCACAATGAGCAGTTCTTC.

The gene calls are TRBV9 and TRBJ2-1, with 7 bases matching TRBD2. CDR1 and CDR2 from the germline V gene are SGDLS and YYNGEE. Trimming at V came to 3 bases and at J to 4 bases, leaving 7 bases not matched to a gene. This CDR3 is 15 amino acids long. DNA of the CDR3: TGTGCCAGCAGCGCCCGGGCTAGCGGTTACAATGAGCAGTTCTTC. Translated, it gives CASSARASGYNEQFF.

The J gene is TRBJ2-4, the V gene TRBV19; 7 bases match TRBD1. There are 16 residues in the CDR3. V lost 7 bases to trimming and J lost 1 base; unmatched junction nucleotides: 10. In germline, CDR1 is LNHDA, CDR2 SQIVND (reference sequence). The CDR3 sequence is CASTELRQGAKNIQYF. The CDR3 DNA reads as TGTGCCAGTACTGAACTGAGACAGGGCGCCAAAAACATTCAGTACTTC.

J is TRBJ2-5 and V is TRBV9; TRBD1 aligns across 8 bases. There are 14 residues in the CDR3. V gave up 4 bases and J gave up 6 bases; unmatched junction bases: 8. CDR1 is SGDLS and CDR2 is YYNGEE in the germline V gene. Here the CDR3 DNA reads TGTGCCAGCAGCCCGCCGACAGGGGAGAAGACCCAGTACTTC. Residues: CASSPPTGEKTQYF.

V usage is TRBV6-5 and J usage is TRBJ1-2; possible D gene TRBD1, 5 bases. This CDR3 has 13 amino acids. The ends were cut back, 6 bases at V and 3 bases at J, with 11 bases in the middle. Germline CDR1 reads MNHEY; CDR2 reads SVGAGI. The CDR3 region has the DNA TGTGCCAGCAGCCCCAGGGTAGACTATGGCTACACCTTC. Its protein product is CASSPRVDYGYTF.

V gene TRBV27 combines with J gene TRBJ1-2, with a weak D call TRBD1 (6 bases). In germline, CDR1 is MNHEY, CDR2 SMNVEV (reference sequence). This CDR3 is 13 amino acids long. V was shortened by 6 bases and J by 4 bases, with 12 bases between the two germline ends. The CDR3 loop reads CASRAGDRYGYTF. The DNA for the CDR3 is TGTGCCAGCAGGGCAGGGGACCGCTATGGCTACACCTTC.

The chain uses TRBV5-6 and TRBJ2-3; no reliable D call. The V gene lost 0 bases and the J gene lost 4 bases, with 6 bases spanning the gap. This CDR3 is 13 amino acids long. The V gene's germline CDR1 is SGHDT and CDR2 YYEEEE. The CDR3 DNA is TGTGCCAGCAGCTTGGGGGCGCCAGATACGCAGTATTTT. Protein: CASSLGAPDTQYF.

The J gene is TRBJ2-3, the V gene TRBV5-1, with TRBD1 as a possible D gene (5 bases). The CDR3 extends over 12 amino acids. Germline CDR1 and CDR2: SGHRS and YFSETQ. V was cut by 4 bases and J by 6 bases, with 9 bases left in between. The CDR3 DNA reads as TGCGCCAGCAGCCGGACATCGGATACGCAGTATTTT. Translation: CASSRTSDTQYF.

The genes are TRBV29-1 and TRBJ2-1, with a weak D call TRBD2 (5 bases). V shed 1 base and J shed 5 bases, with 6 bases lying between them. The CDR3 has 12 residues. Germline V lookup: CDR1 SQVTM, CDR2 ANQGSEA. The CDR3 DNA follows: TGCAGCGTTGAAGTGCGGGACAATGAGCAGTTCTTC. Translated, it gives CSVEVRDNEQFF.

The rearrangement joins TRBV10-3 to TRBJ1-4; no reliable D call. The CDR3 has 14 amino acids. Germline CDR1 and CDR2: ENHRY and SYGVKD. V gave up 6 bases and J gave up 6 bases, with 14 bases separating them. The CDR3, as DNA: TGTGCCATCAGATCCCCGGTTCAAGATGAAAAACTGTTTTTT. It encodes CAIRSPVQDEKLFF.

This chain uses TRBV15 with TRBJ1-6; 8 bases are shared with TRBD1. V gave up 8 bases and J gave up 2 bases; unmatched junction bases: 2. Germline assignment: CDR1 LNHNV and CDR2 YYDKDF (reference sequence). The CDR3 length is 14 residues. The CDR3 nucleotides are TGTGCCACCTCAGGGGGCACCTATAATTCACCCCTCCACTTT. As protein: CATSGGTYNSPLHF.

The V and J genes are TRBV7-9 and TRBJ1-1, with TRBD1 as a possible D gene (6 bases). This CDR3 has 14 residues. V was cut by 3 bases and J by 4 bases, with 12 bases left in between. Germline V gene data show CDR1 as SEHNR and CDR2 as FQNEAQ (reference sequence). The CDR3 sequence: CASSLAGARTEAFF. The CDR3 DNA reads as TGTGCCAGCAGCTTGGCAGGGGCGCGCACTGAAGCTTTCTTT. The variable domain in full, completed from reference TRBV7-9 and TRBJ1-1, reads DTGVSQNPRHKITKRGQNVTFRCDPISEHNRLYWYRQTLGQGPEFLTYFQNEAQLEKSRLLSDRFSAERPKGSFSTLEIQRTEQGDSAMYLCASSLAGARTEAFFGQGTRLTVV.

V usage is TRBV6-1 and J usage is TRBJ1-5; TRBD1 agrees at 9 bases. The CDR3 is 18 residues long. Germline V gene lookup returns CDR1 MNHNS and CDR2 SASEGT. V shed 4 bases and J 2 bases; nucleotides not matched to a gene: 12. The CDR3 DNA reads as TGTGCCAGCAGTGTTGGCGCCGGGACAGGGTTTCGCAATCAGCCCCAGCATTTT. This gives the protein CASSVGAGTGFRNQPQHF.

This clone was picked up one time. The rearrangement joins TRBV10-3 to TRBJ1-5, with D possibly matching TRBD1 (5 bases). Germline V lookup: CDR1 ENHRY, CDR2 SYGVKD. The CDR3 is 14 residues long. V shed 9 bases and J shed 2 bases, with 14 bases lying between them. CDR3 coding DNA: TGTGCCATTGGCGGGGGGGAGGGCAATCAGCCCCAGCATTTT. It codes for CAIGGGEGNQPQHF.

V gene TRBV28 combines with J gene TRBJ2-1; D is perhaps TRBD1 (7 bases). Trimming removed 6 bases at V and 7 bases at J, with 13 bases between. This CDR3 is built from 13 residues. Germline V gene lookup returns CDR1 MDHEN and CDR2 SYDVKM. CDR3 in DNA: TGTGCCAGCAGAGGGGGCGCGGGAAATGAGCAGTTCTTC. The encoded protein is CASRGGAGNEQFF. Supplemented by reference TRBV28 and TRBJ2-1, the full variable domain reads DVKVTQSSRYLVKRTGEKVFLECVQDMDHENMFWYRQDPGLGLRLIYFSYDVKMKEKGDIPEGYSVSREKKERFSLILESASTNQTSMYLCASRGGAGNEQFFGPGTRLTVL.

This clone occurred once. The chain carries TRBV5-1 and TRBJ2-1; TRBD2 aligns across 8 bases. J was trimmed by 3 bases and V by 3 bases; bases with no gene match: 5. This CDR3 has 15 amino acids. Germline assignment: CDR1 SGHRS and CDR2 YFSETQ. The CDR3 sequence: CASSSGGAVYNEQFF. CDR3 DNA: TGCGCCAGCAGCTCGGGGGGGGCCGTCTACAATGAGCAGTTCTTC.

There are a few counts of this clone. V gene TRBV6-6 combines with J gene TRBJ1-2; TRBD1 aligns across 9 bases. After removal of 4 bases from V and 8 bases from J, the junction contained 5 bases not matched to a gene. The CDR3 sequence is 13 residues long. Germline lookup yields CDR1 MNHNY and CDR2 SVGAGI (reference sequence). The CDR3 region has the DNA TGTGCCAGCAGTTCGGGGACAGGGAAGGGCTACACCTTC. Its translation: CASSSGTGKGYTF.